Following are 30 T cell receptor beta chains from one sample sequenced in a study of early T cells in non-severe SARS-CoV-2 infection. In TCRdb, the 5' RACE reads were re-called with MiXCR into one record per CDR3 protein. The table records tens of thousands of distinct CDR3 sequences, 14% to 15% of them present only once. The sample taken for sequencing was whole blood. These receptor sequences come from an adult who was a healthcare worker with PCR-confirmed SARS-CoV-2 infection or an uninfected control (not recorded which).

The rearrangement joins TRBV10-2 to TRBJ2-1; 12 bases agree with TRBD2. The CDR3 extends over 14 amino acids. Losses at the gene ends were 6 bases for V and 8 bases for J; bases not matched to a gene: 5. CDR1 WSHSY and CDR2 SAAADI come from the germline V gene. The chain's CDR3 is CASRWTSGIDEQFF. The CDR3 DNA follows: TGCGCCAGCAGATGGACTAGCGGGATAGATGAGCAGTTCTTC.

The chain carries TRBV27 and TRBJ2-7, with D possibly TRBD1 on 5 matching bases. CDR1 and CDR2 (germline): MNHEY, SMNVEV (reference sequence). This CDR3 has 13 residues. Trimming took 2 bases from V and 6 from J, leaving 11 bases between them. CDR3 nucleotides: TGTGCCAGCAGTTTAGACCGTGGGGCCGAGCAGTACTTC. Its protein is CASSLDRGAEQYF.

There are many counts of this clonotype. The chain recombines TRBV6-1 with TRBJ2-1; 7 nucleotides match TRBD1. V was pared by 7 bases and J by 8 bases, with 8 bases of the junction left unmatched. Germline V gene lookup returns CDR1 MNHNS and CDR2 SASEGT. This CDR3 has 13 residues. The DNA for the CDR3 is TGTGCCAGCACAGACAGGGCCATGTATGAGCAGTTCTTC. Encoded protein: CASTDRAMYEQFF.

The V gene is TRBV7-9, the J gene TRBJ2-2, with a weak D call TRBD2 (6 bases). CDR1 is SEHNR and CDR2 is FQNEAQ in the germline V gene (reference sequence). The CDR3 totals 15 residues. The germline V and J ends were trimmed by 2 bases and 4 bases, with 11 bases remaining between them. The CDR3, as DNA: TGTGCCAGCAGCTTATCGGGAGAGGGCACCGGGGAGCTGTTTTTT. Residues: CASSLSGEGTGELFF.

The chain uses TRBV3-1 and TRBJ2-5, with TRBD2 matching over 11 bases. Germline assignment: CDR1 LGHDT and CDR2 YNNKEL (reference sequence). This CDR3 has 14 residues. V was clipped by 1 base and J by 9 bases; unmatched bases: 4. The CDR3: CASSQGTSGSAQYF. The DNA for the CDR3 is TGTGCCAGCAGCCAAGGTACTAGCGGGAGTGCCCAGTACTTC.

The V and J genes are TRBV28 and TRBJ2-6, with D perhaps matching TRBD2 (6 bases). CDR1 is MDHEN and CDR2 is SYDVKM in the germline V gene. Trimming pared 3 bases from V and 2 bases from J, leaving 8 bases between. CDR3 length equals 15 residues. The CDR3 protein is CASSFSGAGANVLTF. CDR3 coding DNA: TGTGCCAGCAGTTTTTCGGGGGCTGGGGCCAACGTCCTGACTTTC.

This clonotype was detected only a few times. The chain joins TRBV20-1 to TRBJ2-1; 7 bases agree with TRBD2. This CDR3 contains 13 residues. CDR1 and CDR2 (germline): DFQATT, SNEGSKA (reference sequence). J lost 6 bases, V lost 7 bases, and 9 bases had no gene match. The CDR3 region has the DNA TGCAGTGAGCGGACTAGGTCCCTCAATGAGCAGTTCTTC. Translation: CSERTRSLNEQFF.

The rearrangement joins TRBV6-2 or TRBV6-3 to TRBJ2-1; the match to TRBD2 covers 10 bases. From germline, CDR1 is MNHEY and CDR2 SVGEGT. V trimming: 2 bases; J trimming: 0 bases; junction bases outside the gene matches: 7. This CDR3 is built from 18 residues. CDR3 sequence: CASSYLGLAASSYNEQFF. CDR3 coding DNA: TGTGCCAGCAGTTACCTAGGACTAGCGGCGAGCTCCTACAATGAGCAGTTCTTC.

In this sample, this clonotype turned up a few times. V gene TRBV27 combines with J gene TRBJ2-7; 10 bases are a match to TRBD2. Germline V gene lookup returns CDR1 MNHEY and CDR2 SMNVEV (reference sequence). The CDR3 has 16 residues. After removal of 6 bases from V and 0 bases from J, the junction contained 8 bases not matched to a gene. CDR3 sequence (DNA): TGTGCCAGCAGAGGACTAGCGGACCTCAGCTCCTACGAGCAGTACTTC. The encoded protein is CASRGLADLSSYEQYF.

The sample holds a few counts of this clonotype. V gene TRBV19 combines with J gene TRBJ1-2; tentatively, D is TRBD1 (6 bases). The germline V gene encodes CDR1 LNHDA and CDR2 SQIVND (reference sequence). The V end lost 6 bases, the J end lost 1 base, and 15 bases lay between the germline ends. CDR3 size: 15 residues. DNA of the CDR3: TGTGCCAGTAGCCTCCGGACAGCGTATAACTATGGCTACACCTTC. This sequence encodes CASSLRTAYNYGYTF.

DNA of the CDR3: TGTGCCAGCAGTCCCGGGACTAGAGGGGTGGAGACCCAGTACTTC. Amino acid sequence: CASSPGTRGVETQYF. This chain connects TRBV12-3 or TRBV12-4 to TRBJ2-5, with 8 nucleotides matching TRBD2. The V segment lost 5 bases and the J segment 5 bases; nucleotides outside the gene matches: 10. CDR3 size: 15 residues.

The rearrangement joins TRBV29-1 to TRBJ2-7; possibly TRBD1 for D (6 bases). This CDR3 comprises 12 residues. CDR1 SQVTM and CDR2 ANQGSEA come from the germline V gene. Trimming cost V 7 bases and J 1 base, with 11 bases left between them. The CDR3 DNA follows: TGCAGCGCCGCGGACAGTTCCTACGAGCAGTACTTC. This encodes CSAADSSYEQYF.

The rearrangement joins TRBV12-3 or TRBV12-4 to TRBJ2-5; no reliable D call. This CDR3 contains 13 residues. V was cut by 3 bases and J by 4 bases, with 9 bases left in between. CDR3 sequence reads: CASSFVSRETQYF. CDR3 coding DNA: TGTGCCAGCAGTTTCGTCTCTCGAGAGACCCAGTACTTC.

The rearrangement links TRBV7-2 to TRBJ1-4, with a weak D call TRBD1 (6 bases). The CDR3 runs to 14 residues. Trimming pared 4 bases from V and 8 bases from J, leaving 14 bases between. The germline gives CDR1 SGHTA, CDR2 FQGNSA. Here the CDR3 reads CASSSQQGWEKLFF. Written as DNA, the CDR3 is TGTGCCAGCAGCTCTCAACAGGGTTGGGAAAAACTGTTTTTT.

The CDR3 DNA sequence: TGCGCCAGCAGCCAAGAACCAGGTACCGAGCAGTACTTC. It specifies CASSQEPGTEQYF. The chain combines TRBV4-3 with TRBJ2-7; D ambiguous. V lost 0 bases, J lost 6 bases, and 9 bases lay in between. The CDR3 extends over 13 amino acids. Germline values: CDR1 LGHNA, CDR2 YSLEER.

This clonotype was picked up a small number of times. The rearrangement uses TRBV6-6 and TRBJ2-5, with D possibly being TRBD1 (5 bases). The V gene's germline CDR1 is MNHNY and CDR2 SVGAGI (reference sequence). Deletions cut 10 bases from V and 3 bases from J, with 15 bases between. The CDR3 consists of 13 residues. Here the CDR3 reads CATRRTGEETQYF. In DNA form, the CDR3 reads TGTGCCACCCGTCGAACAGGAGAAGAGACCCAGTACTTC.

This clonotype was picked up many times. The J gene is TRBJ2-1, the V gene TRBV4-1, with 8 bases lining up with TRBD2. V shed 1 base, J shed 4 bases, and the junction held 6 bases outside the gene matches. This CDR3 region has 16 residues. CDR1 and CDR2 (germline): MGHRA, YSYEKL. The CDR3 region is CASSQGLAGSYNEQFF. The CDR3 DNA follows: TGCGCCAGCAGCCAAGGGTTAGCGGGATCTTACAATGAGCAGTTCTTC.

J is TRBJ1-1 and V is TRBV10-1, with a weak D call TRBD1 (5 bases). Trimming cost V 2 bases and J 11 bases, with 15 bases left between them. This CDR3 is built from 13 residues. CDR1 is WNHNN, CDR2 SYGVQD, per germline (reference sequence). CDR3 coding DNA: TGCGCCAGCAGTGAGCGGCCGGGGCATGGGGCTTTCTTT. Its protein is CASSERPGHGAFF.

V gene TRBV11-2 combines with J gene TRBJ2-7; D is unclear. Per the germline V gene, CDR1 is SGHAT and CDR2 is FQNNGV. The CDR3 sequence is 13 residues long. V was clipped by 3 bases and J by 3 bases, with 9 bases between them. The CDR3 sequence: CASSLMGIYEQYF. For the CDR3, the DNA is TGTGCCAGCAGCTTGATGGGGATCTACGAGCAGTACTTC.

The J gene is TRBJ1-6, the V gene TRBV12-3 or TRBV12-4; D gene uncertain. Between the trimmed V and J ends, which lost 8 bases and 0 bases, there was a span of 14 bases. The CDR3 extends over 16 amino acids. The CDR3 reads CASGEARSSYNSPLHF. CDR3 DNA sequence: TGTGCCAGCGGTGAGGCCAGGTCCTCCTATAATTCACCCCTCCACTTT.

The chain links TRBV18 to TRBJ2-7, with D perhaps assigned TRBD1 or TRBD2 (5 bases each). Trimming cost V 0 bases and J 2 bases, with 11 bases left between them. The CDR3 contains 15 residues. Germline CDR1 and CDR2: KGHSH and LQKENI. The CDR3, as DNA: TGTGCCAGCTCACCACCCGGGGCCAGCCCCTACGAGCAGTACTTC. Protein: CASSPPGASPYEQYF.

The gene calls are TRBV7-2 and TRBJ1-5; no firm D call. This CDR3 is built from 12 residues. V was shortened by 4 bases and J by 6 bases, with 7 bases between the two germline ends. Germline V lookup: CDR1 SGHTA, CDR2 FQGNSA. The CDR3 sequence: CASSSPGQPQHF. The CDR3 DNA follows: TGTGCCAGCAGCTCCCCAGGTCAGCCCCAGCATTTT.

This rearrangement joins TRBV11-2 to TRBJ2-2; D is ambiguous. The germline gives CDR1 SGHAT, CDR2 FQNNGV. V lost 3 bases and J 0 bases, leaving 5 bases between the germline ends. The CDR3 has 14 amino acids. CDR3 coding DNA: TGTGCCAGCAGCTTGAACGCGAACACCGGGGAGCTGTTTTTT. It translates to CASSLNANTGELFF.

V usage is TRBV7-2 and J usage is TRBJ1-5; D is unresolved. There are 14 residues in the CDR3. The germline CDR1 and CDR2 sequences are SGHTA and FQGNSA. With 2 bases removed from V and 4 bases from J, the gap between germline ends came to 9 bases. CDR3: CASSLYPGNQPQHF. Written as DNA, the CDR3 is TGTGCCAGCAGCTTATATCCGGGAAATCAGCCCCAGCATTTT.

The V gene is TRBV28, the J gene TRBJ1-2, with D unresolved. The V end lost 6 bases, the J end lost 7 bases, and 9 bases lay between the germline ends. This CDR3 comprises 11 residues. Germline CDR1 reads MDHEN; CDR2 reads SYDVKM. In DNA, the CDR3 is TGTGCCAGCAGGAATGAGGCTGGCTACACCTTC. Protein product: CASRNEAGYTF.

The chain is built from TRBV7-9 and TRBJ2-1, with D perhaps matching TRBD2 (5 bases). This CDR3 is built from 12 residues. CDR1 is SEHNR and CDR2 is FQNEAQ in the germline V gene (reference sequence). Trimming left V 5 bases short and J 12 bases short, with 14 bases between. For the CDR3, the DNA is TGTGCCAGCAGCCCCCCTTCTCGGGGGCAGTTCTTC. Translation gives CASSPPSRGQFF. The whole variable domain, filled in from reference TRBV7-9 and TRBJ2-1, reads DTGVSQNPRHKITKRGQNVTFRCDPISEHNRLYWYRQTLGQGPEFLTYFQNEAQLEKSRLLSDRFSAERPKGSFSTLEIQRTEQGDSAMYLCASSPPSRGQFFGPGTRLTVL.

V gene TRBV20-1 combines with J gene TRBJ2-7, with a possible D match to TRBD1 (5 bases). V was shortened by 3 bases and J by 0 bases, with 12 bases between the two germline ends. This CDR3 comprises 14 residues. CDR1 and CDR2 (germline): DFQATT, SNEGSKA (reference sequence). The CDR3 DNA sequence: TGCAGTGCTAGGGGGCGGCTCGGCTCCTACGAGCAGTACTTC. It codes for CSARGRLGSYEQYF.

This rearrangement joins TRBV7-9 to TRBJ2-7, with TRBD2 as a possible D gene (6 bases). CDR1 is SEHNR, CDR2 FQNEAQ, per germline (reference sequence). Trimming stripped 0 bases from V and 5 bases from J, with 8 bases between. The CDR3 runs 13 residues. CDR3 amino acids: CASSLARLDEQYF. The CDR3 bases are TGTGCCAGCAGCTTAGCGCGACTAGACGAGCAGTACTTC. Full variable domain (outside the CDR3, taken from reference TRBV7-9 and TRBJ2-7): DTGVSQNPRHKITKRGQNVTFRCDPISEHNRLYWYRQTLGQGPEFLTYFQNEAQLEKSRLLSDRFSAERPKGSFSTLEIQRTEQGDSAMYLCASSLARLDEQYFGPGTRLTVT.

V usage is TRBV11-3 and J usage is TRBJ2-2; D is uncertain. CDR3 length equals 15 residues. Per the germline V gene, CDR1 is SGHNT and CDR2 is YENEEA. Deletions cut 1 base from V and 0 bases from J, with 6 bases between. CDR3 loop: CASSLAGSNTGELFF. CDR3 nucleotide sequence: TGTGCCAGCAGCTTAGCCGGGTCGAACACCGGGGAGCTGTTTTTT.

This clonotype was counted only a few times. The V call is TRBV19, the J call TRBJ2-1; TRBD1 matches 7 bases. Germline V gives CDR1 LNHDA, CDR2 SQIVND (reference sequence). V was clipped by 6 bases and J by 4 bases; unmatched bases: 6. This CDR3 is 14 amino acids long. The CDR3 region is CASRMGQSYNEQFF. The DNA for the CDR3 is TGTGCCAGTAGGATGGGACAGTCATACAATGAGCAGTTCTTC. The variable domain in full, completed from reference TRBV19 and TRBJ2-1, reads DGGITQSPKYLFRKEGQNVTLSCEQNLNHDAMYWYRQDPGQGLRLIYYSQIVNDFQKGDIAEGYSVSREKKESFPLTVTSAQKNPTAFYLCASRMGQSYNEQFFGPGTRLTVL.